The rows below give T cell receptor beta chains drawn from one sample of a study of blood T cell repertoires in COVID-19. Data came from immunoSEQ multiplex PCR; TCRdb stores just in-frame clones and leaves some out. The data hold about 170,000 clones, with less than 90% observed a single time. Sequenced: PBMCs or T cells enriched from blood (not recorded which). The source of these receptors is a woman in her fifties or sixties who had recovered from COVID-19. The CDR3 runs from the conserved cysteine through the conserved F or W. D genes are given only for firm matches. The size field is filled for only some rows; it gives once, few, many or a size class.

CDR3 length,V gene,J gene,clone size,D gene,CDR3 DNA,CDR3 protein
15,TRBV14,TRBJ1-2,-,-,TGTGCCAGCAGCCCAAGGGGATCATCTAACTATGGCTACACCTTC,CASSPRGSSNYGYTF
15,TRBV27,TRBJ2-1,-,-,TGTGCCAGCAGTGCCTATAAGAGCTCCTACAATGAGCAGTTCTTC,CASSAYKSSYNEQFF
14,TRBV2,TRBJ1-1,-,-,TGTGCCAGCAGGGAGTGGGCGGGGAACACTGAAGCTTTCTTT,CASREWAGNTEAFF
13,TRBV7-2,TRBJ1-3,-,-,TGTGCCAGCAGCTTAGCCCCCGGTAACACCATATATTTT,CASSLAPGNTIYF
15,TRBV5-6,TRBJ2-1,-,TRBD2,TGTGCCAGCAGCTTACTAGCGGGGGGGATCGGTGAGCAGTTCTTC,CASSLLAGGIGEQFF
15,TRBV5-4,TRBJ2-1,once,TRBD2,TGTGCCAGCAGCTTTTTGGCTAGCGGGGGGGATGAGCAGTTCTTC,CASSFLASGGDEQFF
12,TRBV27,TRBJ1-2,-,-,TGTGCCACTAAGACAGGATCCTATGGCTACACCTTC,CATKTGSYGYTF
14,TRBV13,TRBJ1-5,-,-,TGTGCCAGCAGCTTTGGGGGCGAAGAAGTACCCCAGCATTTT,CASSFGGEEVPQHF
12,TRBV12-3/TRBV12-4,TRBJ1-1,-,-,TGTGCCAGCAGTTCGGTTACCACTGAAGCTTTCTTT,CASSSVTTEAFF
14,TRBV7-8,TRBJ1-2,-,TRBD1,TGTGCCAGCAGCTCACTACAGGGGGCGGATGGCTACACCTTC,CASSSLQGADGYTF
16,TRBV13,TRBJ2-1,-,-,TGTGCCAGCAGCTCTCGGGGGGCCAGCTCCTACAATGAGCAGTTCTTC,CASSSRGASSYNEQFF
14,TRBV7-9,TRBJ2-1,-,-,TGTGCCAGCAGCTCTCAAACAGGGAACGATGAGCAGTTCTTC,CASSSQTGNDEQFF
15,TRBV4-1,TRBJ2-3,once,-,TGCGCCAGCAGCCCCCTAGCGACTAGCACAGATACGCAGTATTTT,CASSPLATSTDTQYF
13,TRBV24-1,TRBJ2-5,-,-,TGTGCCACCAGTGATGGGGGGGGCCAGACCCAGTACTTC,CATSDGGGQTQYF
15,TRBV7-8,TRBJ1-2,-,TRBD1,TGTGCCAGCAGTAAACGTGGACAGGCTAACTATGGCTACACCTTC,CASSKRGQANYGYTF
13,TRBV7-9,TRBJ2-5,-,-,TGTGCCAGCAGCTTATTGACAGGCCAGACCCAGTACTTC,CASSLLTGQTQYF
13,TRBV19,TRBJ1-5,-,-,TGTGCCAGTAGTGTTCAGGGATATCAGCCCCAGCATTTT,CASSVQGYQPQHF
15,TRBV19,TRBJ2-4,few,TRBD2,TGTGCCAGTGATAGCGGGGGCCTAGCCAAAAACATTCAGTACTTC,CASDSGGLAKNIQYF
15,TRBV7-9,TRBJ2-2,-,-,TGTGCCAGCAGCTTGGGCCAATCGAACACCGGGGAGCTGTTTTTT,CASSLGQSNTGELFF
15,TRBV11-2,TRBJ1-1,-,TRBD1,TGTGCCAGCAGCCACGGGACAGTTCAGGATATGGTCGCTTTCTTT,CASSHGTVQDMVAFF
14,TRBV7-2,TRBJ1-2,-,TRBD1,TGTGCCAGCAGCTCCGGGACAGGGAGGAAAGGCTACACCTTC,CASSSGTGRKGYTF
15,TRBV11-3,TRBJ2-1,once,TRBD1,TGTGCCAGCAGCTTAAGGGGACAGATCTACAATGAGCAGTTCTTC,CASSLRGQIYNEQFF
15,TRBV4-1,TRBJ1-2,-,-,TGCGCCAGCAGCCAAGATGACAGGATTAACTATGGCTACACCTTC,CASSQDDRINYGYTF
18,TRBV7-9,TRBJ1-4,many,TRBD1,TGTGCCAGCAGCCGGGGACAGGGGGCAGGTGGAACTAATGAAAAACTGTTTTTT,CASSRGQGAGGTNEKLFF
13,TRBV10-3,TRBJ1-1,few,TRBD1,TGTGCCATCAGGATGGACAGGGACACTGAAGCTTTCTTT,CAIRMDRDTEAFF
14,TRBV16,TRBJ1-4,few,-,TGTGCCAGCAGCCACCAGGCAGGGGTTGAAAAACTGTTTTTT,CASSHQAGVEKLFF
14,TRBV5-1,TRBJ2-2,-,TRBD2,TGCGCCAGCACCCGGCCGGGAGGCACCGGGGAGCTGTTTTTT,CASTRPGGTGELFF
18,TRBV2,TRBJ2-1,-,TRBD2,TGTGCCAGCAGCGATCCGGGACTAGCGGGGGGCTCCTACAATGAGCAGTTCTTC,CASSDPGLAGGSYNEQFF
15,TRBV28,TRBJ2-2,-,TRBD2,TGTGCCAGCAGTTTAGGGAGCGGGGGGCCCGGGGAGCTGTTTTTT,CASSLGSGGPGELFF
15,TRBV10-1,TRBJ1-3,-,-,TGCGCCAGCAGTGAGTCTTTGAGCTCTGGAAACACCATATATTTT,CASSESLSSGNTIYF
12,TRBV6-5,TRBJ1-2,-,TRBD1,TGTGCCAGCAGCCGACAGGGTGGTGGCTACACCTTC,CASSRQGGGYTF
11,TRBV11-2,TRBJ2-5,-,-,TGTGCCAGCAGTCCATTGGAGACCCAGTACTTC,CASSPLETQYF
16,TRBV9,TRBJ2-1,-,-,TGTGCCAGCAGCGAGGGAGTTAGCGCGACCTACAATGAGCAGTTCTTC,CASSEGVSATYNEQFF
17,TRBV19,TRBJ1-1,-,TRBD1,TGTGCCAGTAGTTTAATCCACAGGGGGCGCCGAGGCACTGAAGCTTTCTTT,CASSLIHRGRRGTEAFF
18,TRBV7-3,TRBJ2-3,few,TRBD2,TGTGCCAGCAGCACTCCCACCGGGACTAGCGGGGAGGTGGATACGCAGTATTTT,CASSTPTGTSGEVDTQYF
15,TRBV7-8,TRBJ1-3,-,-,TGTGCCAGCAGCTTATTGGCCGGGTTTGGAAACACCATATATTTT,CASSLLAGFGNTIYF
17,TRBV5-1,TRBJ2-1,-,TRBD2,TGCGCCAGCAGCACTGGGACTAGCGGGAGGGTCGGCAATGAGCAGTTCTTC,CASSTGTSGRVGNEQFF
14,TRBV5-1,TRBJ2-5,-,TRBD1,TGCGCCAGCATGATCGGACAGGGGGCTGAGACCCAGTACTTC,CASMIGQGAETQYF
15,TRBV10-3,TRBJ1-4,-,TRBD1,TGTGCCATCAGTGGCCTACAGGGGACTAATGAAAAACTGTTTTTT,CAISGLQGTNEKLFF
15,TRBV7-9,TRBJ1-4,once,TRBD1,TGTGCCAGCAGCACCACGGACAGGAGGGGTGAAAAACTGTTTTTT,CASSTTDRRGEKLFF
14,TRBV5-6,TRBJ1-3,-,-,TGTGCCAGCAGCCCCGTCGGCTCTGGAAACACCATATATTTT,CASSPVGSGNTIYF
14,TRBV4-1,TRBJ1-1,-,-,TGCGCCAGCAGGTCTGGCAGGGCGAGGACTGAAGCTTTCTTT,CASRSGRARTEAFF
12,TRBV5-5,TRBJ1-2,-,-,TGTGCCAGCAGCCAGGAAGACACCGGCTACACCTTC,CASSQEDTGYTF
16,TRBV10-1,TRBJ2-1,once,TRBD2,TGCGCCAGCAGTGGGTATGTAGCGGGTTCCTACAATGAGCAGTTCTTC,CASSGYVAGSYNEQFF
17,TRBV6-2/TRBV6-3,TRBJ2-1,-,TRBD2,TGTGCCAGCAGTTACTATGCAGGACTAGCGGGAGGGAATGAGCAGTTCTTC,CASSYYAGLAGGNEQFF
16,TRBV5-1,TRBJ2-1,-,TRBD2,TGCGCCAGCAGCTTGGTGGGACTATCATCCTACAATGAGCAGTTCTTC,CASSLVGLSSYNEQFF
15,TRBV19,TRBJ1-6,-,-,TGTGCCACGACGAAGAGGGGGGGCTATAATTCACCCCTCCACTTT,CATTKRGGYNSPLHF
14,TRBV7-9,TRBJ2-1,-,TRBD2,TGTGCCAGCAGCTTAAGCGGGACCTACAATGAGCAGTTCTTC,CASSLSGTYNEQFF
15,TRBV28,TRBJ1-1,-,TRBD1,TGTGCCAGCAGTTCGGGACAGGGGGCTCCTTCTGAAGCTTTCTTT,CASSSGQGAPSEAFF
19,TRBV9,TRBJ2-3,-,TRBD2,TGTGCCAGCAGCGTAGTAGTAGGGACTAGCGGGAGGTACCCAGATACGCAGTATTTT,CASSVVVGTSGRYPDTQYF
15,TRBV7-3,TRBJ2-3,few,-,TGTGCCAGCAGCTTAGATCGCGATAGCACAGATACGCAGTATTTT,CASSLDRDSTDTQYF
15,TRBV6-5,TRBJ1-2,-,-,TGTGCCAGCAGTTCACAGGTCCAAAAGGGATATGGCTACACCTTC,CASSSQVQKGYGYTF